What follows describes a single T cell receptor (beta chain). As yet, its antigen is unknown. The sample comes from a study of T cells in localized non-small cell lung cancer. This table comes from immunoSEQ multiplex PCR, and its TCRdb copy is limited to in-frame clones, with some not included. The sample comprises several thousand clones, roughly half of which are singletons, and 3.8% rests with the top ten. Findings and limits, study-wide: Uninvolved adjacent lung, not tumor, had the highest T cell clonality. Elevated blood T cell density was associated with longer overall survival. A single tumor region was sequenced, leaving heterogeneity possible. Appearing in adjacent lung were a median around 60 of the top 100 tumor clones.

V lost 5 bases to trimming and J lost 6 bases; unmatched junction nucleotides: 21. The CDR3 sequence is 19 residues long. CDR1 is MDHEN and CDR2 is SYDVKM in the germline V gene. The rearrangement uses TRBV28 and TRBJ2-2, with TRBD1 matching over 7 bases. The clonotype originates from a male donor older than 55 with stage I squamous cell lung carcinoma. This material consisted of lymph node tissue, taken before any cancer treatment. The CDR3 sequence: CASSDPLSPGQELAGELFF. The CDR3 DNA reads as TGTGCCAGCAGTGATCCCCTCTCCCCCGGACAGGAATTGGCCGGGGAGCTGTTTTTT.